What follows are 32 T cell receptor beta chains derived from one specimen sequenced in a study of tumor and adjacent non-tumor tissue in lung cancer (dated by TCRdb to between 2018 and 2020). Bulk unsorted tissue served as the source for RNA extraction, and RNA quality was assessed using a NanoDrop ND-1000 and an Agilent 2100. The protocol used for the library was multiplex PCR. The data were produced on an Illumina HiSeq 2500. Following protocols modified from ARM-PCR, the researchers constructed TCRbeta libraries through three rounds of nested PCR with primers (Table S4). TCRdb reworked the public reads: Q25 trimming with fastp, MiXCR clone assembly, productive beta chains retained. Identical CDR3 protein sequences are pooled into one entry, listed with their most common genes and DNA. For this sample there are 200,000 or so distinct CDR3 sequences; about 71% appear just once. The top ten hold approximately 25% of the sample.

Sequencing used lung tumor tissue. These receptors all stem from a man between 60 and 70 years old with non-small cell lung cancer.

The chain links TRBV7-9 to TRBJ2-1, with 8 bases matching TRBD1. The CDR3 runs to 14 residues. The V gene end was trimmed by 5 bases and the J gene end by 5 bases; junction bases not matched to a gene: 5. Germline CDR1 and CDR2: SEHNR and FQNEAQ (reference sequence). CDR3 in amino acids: CASSTGQVDNEQFF. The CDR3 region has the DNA TGTGCCAGCAGCACGGGACAGGTCGACAATGAGCAGTTCTTC. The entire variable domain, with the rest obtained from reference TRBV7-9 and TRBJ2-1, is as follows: DTGVSQNPRHKITKRGQNVTFRCDPISEHNRLYWYRQTLGQGPEFLTYFQNEAQLEKSRLLSDRFSAERPKGSFSTLEIQRTEQGDSAMYLCASSTGQVDNEQFFGPGTRLTVL.

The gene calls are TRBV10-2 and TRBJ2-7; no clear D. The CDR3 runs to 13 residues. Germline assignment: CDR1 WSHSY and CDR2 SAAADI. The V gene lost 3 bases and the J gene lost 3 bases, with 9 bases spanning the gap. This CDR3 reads CASSDPGDYEQYF. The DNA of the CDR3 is TGCGCCAGCAGTGACCCGGGTGACTACGAGCAGTACTTC.

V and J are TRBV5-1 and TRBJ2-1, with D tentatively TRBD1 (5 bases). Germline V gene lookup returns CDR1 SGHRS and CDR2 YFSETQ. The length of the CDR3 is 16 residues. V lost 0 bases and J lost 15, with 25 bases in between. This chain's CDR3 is CASSLARTGIGNKRFF. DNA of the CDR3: TGCGCCAGCAGCTTGGCACGAACAGGCATCGGCAATAAGCGGTTCTTC.

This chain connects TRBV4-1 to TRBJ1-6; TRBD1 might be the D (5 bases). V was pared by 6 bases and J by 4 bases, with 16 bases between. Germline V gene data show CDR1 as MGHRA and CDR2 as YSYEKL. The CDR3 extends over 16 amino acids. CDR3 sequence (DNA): TGCGCCAGCAGTCCGCGACAGAATCCTTATAATTCACCCCTCCACTTT. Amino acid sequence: CASSPRQNPYNSPLHF.

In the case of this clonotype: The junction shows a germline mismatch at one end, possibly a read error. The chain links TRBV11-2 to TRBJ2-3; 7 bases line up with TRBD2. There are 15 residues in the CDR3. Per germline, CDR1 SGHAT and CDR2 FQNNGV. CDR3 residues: CASSFFLAETDTQYF. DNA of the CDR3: TGTGCTAGCAGCTTTTTCCTAGCGGAGACAGATACGCAGTATTTT.

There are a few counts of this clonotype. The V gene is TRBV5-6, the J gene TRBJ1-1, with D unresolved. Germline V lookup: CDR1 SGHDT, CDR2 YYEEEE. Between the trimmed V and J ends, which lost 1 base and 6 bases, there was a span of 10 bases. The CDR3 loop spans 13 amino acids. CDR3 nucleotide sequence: TGTGCCAGCAGCTTGACACCGGCGGCTGAAGCTTTCTTT. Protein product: CASSLTPAAEAFF.

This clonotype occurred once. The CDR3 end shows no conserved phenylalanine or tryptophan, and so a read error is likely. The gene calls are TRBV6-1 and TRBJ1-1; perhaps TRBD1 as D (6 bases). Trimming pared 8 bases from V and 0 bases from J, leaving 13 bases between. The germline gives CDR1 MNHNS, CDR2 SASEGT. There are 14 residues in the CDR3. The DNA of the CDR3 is TGTGCCAGCGGTTGGCAGGGGATGAACACTGAAGCTTTCCTT. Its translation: CASGWQGMNTEAFL.

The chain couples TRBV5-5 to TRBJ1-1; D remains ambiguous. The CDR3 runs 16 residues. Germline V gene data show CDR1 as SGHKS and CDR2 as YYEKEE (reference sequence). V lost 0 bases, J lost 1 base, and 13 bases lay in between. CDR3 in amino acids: CASSLDGVPTNTEAFF. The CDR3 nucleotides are TGTGCCAGCAGCTTGGATGGAGTACCCACGAACACTGAAGCTTTCTTT.

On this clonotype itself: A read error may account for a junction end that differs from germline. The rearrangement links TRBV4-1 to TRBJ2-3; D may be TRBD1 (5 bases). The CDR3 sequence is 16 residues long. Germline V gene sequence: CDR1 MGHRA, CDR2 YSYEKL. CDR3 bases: TGTGCCAGTAGCCACCTCATCGGGCCACAGGTCGATACGCAGTATTTT. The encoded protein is CASSHLIGPQVDTQYF.

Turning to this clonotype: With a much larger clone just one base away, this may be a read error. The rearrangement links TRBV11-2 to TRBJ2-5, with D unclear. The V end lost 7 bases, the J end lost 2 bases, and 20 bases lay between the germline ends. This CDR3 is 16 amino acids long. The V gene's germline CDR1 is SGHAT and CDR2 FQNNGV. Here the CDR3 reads CASTPGVRTSQETQYF. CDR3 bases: TGTGCCAGCACCCCAGGAGTACGAACTTCTCAAGAGACCCAGTACTTC.

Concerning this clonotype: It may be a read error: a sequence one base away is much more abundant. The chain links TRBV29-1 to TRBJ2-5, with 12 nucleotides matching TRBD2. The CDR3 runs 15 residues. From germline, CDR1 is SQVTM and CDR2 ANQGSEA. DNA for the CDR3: TGCAGCACCGATTCCGGGACTAGCGGGCAAGAGACCCAGCACTTC. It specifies CSTDSGTSGQETQHF.

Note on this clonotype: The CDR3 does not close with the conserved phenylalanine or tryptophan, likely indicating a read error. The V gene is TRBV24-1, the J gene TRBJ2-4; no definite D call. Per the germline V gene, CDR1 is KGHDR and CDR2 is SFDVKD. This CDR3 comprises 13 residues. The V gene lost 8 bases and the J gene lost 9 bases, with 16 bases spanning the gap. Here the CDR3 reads CATNEPNVGIQYL. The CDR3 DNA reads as TGTGCCACCAATGAACCGAATGTGGGCATTCAGTACTTA.

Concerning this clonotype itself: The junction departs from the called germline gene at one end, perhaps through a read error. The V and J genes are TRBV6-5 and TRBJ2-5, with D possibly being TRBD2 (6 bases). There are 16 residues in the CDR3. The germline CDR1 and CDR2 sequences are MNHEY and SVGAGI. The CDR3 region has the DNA TGTGCTAGCAGTGCTCCGTCTTACGGGGGAGAAGAGACCCAGTACTTC. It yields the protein CASSAPSYGGEETQYF.

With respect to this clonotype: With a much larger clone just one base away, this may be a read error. The CDR3 loop reads CSARDPLAQLKSYTF. The CDR3 DNA follows: TGCAGTGCTAGAGATCCGCTTGCACAACTTAAGAGCTACACCTTC. The chain has TRBV20-1 and TRBJ1-2; D remains ambiguous. This CDR3 has 15 residues. Deletions cut 0 bases from V and 9 bases from J, with 20 bases between. The germline CDR1 and CDR2 sequences are DFQATT and SNEGSKA (reference sequence).

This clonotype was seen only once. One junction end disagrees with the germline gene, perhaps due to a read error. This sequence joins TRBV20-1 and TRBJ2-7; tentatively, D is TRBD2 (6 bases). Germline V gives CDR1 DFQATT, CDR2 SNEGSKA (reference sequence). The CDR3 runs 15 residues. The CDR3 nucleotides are TGCAGTGTTAGAGAGCCTAGCGTGAGTATCTACGAGCAGTACTTC. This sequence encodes CSVREPSVSIYEQYF.

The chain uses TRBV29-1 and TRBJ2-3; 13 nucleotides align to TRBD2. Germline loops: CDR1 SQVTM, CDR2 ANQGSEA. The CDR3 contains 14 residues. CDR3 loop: CNAMTSGRTDTQYF. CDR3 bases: TGCAACGCCATGACTAGCGGGAGGACAGATACGCAGTATTTT.

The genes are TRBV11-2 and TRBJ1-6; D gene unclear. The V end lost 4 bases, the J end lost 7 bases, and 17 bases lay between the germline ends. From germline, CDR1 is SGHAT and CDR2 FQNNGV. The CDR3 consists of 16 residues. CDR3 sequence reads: CASSSDVMTWNSPLHF. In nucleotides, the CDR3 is TGTGCCAGCAGCTCCGATGTCATGACCTGGAATTCACCCCTCCACTTT.

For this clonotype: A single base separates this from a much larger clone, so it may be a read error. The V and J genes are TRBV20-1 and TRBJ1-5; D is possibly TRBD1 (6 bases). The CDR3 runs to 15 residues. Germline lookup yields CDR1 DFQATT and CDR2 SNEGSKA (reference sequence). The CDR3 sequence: CSAIAQTGINQPKHF. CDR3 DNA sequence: TGCAGTGCCATAGCACAGACAGGAATAAATCAGCCCAAGCATTTT.

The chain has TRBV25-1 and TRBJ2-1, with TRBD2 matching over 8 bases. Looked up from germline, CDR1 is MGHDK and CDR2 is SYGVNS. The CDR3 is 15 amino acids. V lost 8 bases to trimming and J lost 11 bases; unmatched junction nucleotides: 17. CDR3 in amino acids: CASRGGGGSYYKQFF. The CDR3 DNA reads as TGTGCCAGCCGGGGGGGTGGCGGCTCCTACTATAAGCAGTTCTTC.

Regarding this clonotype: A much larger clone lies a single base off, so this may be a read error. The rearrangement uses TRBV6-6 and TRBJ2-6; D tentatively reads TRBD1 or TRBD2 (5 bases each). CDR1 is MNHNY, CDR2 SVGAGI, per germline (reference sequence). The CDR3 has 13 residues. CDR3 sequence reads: CASSYLGVNVLTF. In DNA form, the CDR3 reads TGTGCCAGCAGTTACCTGGGGGTCAACGTCCTGACTTTC.

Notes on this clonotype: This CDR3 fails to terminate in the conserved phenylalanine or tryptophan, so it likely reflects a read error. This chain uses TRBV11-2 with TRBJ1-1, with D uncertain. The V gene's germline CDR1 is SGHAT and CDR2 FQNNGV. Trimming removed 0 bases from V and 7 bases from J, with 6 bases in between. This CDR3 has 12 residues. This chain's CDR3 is CASSLEYSEAFI. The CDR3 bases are TGTGCCAGCAGCTTAGAATACAGTGAAGCTTTCATT.

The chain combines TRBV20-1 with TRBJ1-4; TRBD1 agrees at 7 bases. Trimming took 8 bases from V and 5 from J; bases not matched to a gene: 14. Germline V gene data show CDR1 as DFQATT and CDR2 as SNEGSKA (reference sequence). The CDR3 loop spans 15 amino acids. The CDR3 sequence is CSPERQGEGNEKLFF. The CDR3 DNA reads TGCAGTCCAGAAAGACAGGGCGAGGGGAATGAAAAACTGTTTTTT.

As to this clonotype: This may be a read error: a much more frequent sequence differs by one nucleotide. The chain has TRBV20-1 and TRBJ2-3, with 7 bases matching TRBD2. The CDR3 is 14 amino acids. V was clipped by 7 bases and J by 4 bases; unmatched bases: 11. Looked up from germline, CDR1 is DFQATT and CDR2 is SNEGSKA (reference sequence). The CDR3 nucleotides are TGCAGTGGTAGGATGGGGACTAAGGCAGATACGCAGTATTTT. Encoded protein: CSGRMGTKADTQYF.

For the CDR3, the DNA is TGTGCCAGCAGTTTCACAGGGAAACCCTACGAGCAGTACTTC. Translated, it gives CASSFTGKPYEQYF. The chain uses TRBV6-6 and TRBJ2-7; D perhaps matches TRBD1 (6 bases). The CDR3 has 14 residues. Trimming took off 4 bases at V and 2 bases at J, with 12 bases between the two ends. Germline CDR1 is MNHNY and CDR2 is SVGAGI (reference sequence).

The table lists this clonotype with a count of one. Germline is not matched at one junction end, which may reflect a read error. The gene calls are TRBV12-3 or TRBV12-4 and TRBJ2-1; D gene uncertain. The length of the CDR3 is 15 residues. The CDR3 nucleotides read TGTACCAGCAGTCTCCGGCTAGGTTCCTACAATGAGCAGTTCTTC. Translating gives CTSSLRLGSYNEQFF.

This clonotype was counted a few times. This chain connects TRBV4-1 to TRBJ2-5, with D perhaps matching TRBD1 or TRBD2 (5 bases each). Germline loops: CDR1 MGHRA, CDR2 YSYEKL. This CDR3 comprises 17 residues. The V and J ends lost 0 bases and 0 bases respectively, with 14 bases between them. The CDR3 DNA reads TGCGCCAGCAGCCAAGAAGAGACGGGGACGTACCAAGAGACCCAGTACTTC. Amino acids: CASSQEETGTYQETQYF.

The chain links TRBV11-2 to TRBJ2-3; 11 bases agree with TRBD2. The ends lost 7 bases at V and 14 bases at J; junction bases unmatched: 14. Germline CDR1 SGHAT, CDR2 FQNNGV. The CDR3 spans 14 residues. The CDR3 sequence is CASNLLAGGVQRYF. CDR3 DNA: TGTGCCAGCAACCTTCTAGCGGGGGGCGTTCAGCGGTATTTT.

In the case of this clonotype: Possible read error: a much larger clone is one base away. CDR3 residues: CASSFTTFYAYTF. CDR3 bases: TGTGCCAGCAGTTTTACTACCTTCTATGCCTACACCTTC. The chain couples TRBV12-3 or TRBV12-4 to TRBJ1-2; D gene unclear. CDR3 length: 13 amino acids.

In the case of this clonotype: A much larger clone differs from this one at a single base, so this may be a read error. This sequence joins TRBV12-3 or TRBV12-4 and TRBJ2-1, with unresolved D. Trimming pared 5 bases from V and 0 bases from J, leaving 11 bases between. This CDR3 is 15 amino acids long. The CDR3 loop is CASSPGLNSYNEQFF. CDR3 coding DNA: TGTGCCAGCAGTCCGGGCCTTAACTCCTACAATGAGCAGTTCTTC.

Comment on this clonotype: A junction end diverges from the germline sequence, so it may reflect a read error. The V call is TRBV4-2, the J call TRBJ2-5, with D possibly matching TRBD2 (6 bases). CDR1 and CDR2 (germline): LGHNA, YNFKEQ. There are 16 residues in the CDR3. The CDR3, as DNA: TGTGCCAGCAACCAAGTAGAGGGCCTTGGGGAGGAGACCCACTACTTC. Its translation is CASNQVEGLGEETHYF.

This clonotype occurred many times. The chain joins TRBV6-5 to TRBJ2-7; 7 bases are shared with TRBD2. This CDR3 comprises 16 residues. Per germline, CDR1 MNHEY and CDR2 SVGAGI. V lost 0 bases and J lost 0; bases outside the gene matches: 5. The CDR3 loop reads CASSYSRLAVSYEQYF. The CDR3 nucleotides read TGTGCCAGCAGTTACTCGAGGCTAGCGGTCTCCTACGAGCAGTACTTC.

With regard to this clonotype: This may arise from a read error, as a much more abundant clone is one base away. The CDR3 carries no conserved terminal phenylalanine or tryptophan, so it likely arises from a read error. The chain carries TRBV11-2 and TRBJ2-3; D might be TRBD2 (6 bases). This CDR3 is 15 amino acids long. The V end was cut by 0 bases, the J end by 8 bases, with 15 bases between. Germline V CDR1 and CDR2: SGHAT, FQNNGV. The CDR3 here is CASSLESGTVGTQYY. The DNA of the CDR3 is TGTGCCAGCAGCTTAGAATCCGGGACTGTGGGTACGCAGTATTAT.